This T cell receptor (beta chain) was documented in a study of T cell repertoires in cytomegalovirus infection. Background on the study: Both CMV infection and a matching HLA type were indicated by public TCR beta signatures.

Overall study findings and caveats: The study found HLA-C-restricted CMV-specific TCR beta clonotypes dominating the ex vivo response. Cumulative frequency of public TCR beta families picked out carriers of CMV plus the relevant HLA.

Details on this clonotype: Its antigen is unknown.

The germline gives CDR1 MGHRA, CDR2 YSYEKL. The V end lost 1 base, the J end lost 8 bases, and 12 bases lay between the germline ends. CDR3 size: 14 residues. TCRdb called the reads again in MiXCR, with one record for every CDR3 protein. The table has approximately 500,000 distinct CDR3 sequences, 16% seen once; the top ten hold 24%. The receptor comes from a human donor in good health (CMV status not recorded). Some clones in this sample may be carry-over from other donors' samples. This sequence joins TRBV4-1 and TRBJ1-3; no clear D gene. Sequencing was carried out using CD8+ T cells from PBMCs. CDR3 protein: CASSQGASEDTIYF. The CDR3 nucleotides are TGCGCCAGCAGCCAAGGAGCCTCCGAGGACACCATATATTTT.